A single T cell receptor beta chain is shown here with its context. Its target is not known. This sample was included in a study of ipilimumab plus nivolumab after autologous stem cell transplantation. The study, taken as a whole, reports: TCR repertoire, Treg phenotype and gut microbiota reportedly support more study of this approach.

Patients got ipilimumab 1 mg/kg beginning 14 to 28 days post-transplant. Patients received nivolumab 3 mg/kg at weeks 1, 4, 7, 10, then fortnightly to week 26. V lost 5 bases and J lost 4; bases outside the gene matches: 5. In germline, CDR1 is SEHNR, CDR2 FQNEAQ (reference sequence). The CDR3 has 14 amino acids. The method was immunoSEQ multiplex PCR; TCRdb's version includes in-frame clones alone and lacks a portion of them. The table records about 18,000 clones, around four fifths of them present only once. This sequence joins TRBV7-9 and TRBJ1-3; TRBD1 agrees at 7 bases. Sample: PBMCs, taken in a trial of ipilimumab plus nivolumab as post-transplant consolidation. This sequence was found in a male donor with diffuse large B-cell lymphoma. Here the CDR3 reads CASSPTGEGNTIYF. The DNA of the CDR3 is TGTGCCAGCAGCCCAACAGGGGAAGGAAACACCATATATTTT.